This TCR beta chain was sequenced during a study of cytomegalovirus exposure and HLA in healthy donors (dated by TCRdb to 2016 to 2017). A note on the overall study: In an earlier analysis of 587 of the donors, about 270 Gb of sequence data and approximately 100 million unique TCR beta sequences from 180 million or so T cells were reported. The study was designed to test whether signatures of past pathogen exposure could be identified by cataloging public T cell receptors. High-throughput TCR immunosequencing, statistical association of individual TCRs with disease status, and machine learning were combined to predict cytomegalovirus infection status. Donor age, sex, ethnicity and CMV serostatus were compiled together with the repertoire data. Among 300 to 450 genotyped donors of the cohort, an average of about 240,000 unique TCR beta nucleotide sequences were sequenced per donor, around a sixth of them non-productive. Because of strong linkage in the cohort, four or five DR-DQ haplotypes were treated as single units for association and clustering. A later analysis re-analyzed previously published TCR beta repertoires from hundreds of donors and added high-resolution HLA genotyping to study TCR occurrence patterns. Of the roughly 390 genotyped donors, approximately 82% fell in the genetic ancestry cluster associated with self-reported Caucasian donors. Typing coverage differed by locus: A, B, C, DRB1 and DQB1 were typed in roughly 620-630 donors, DQA1 in 522, DPA1 in over 600, and DPB1 in roughly 450. A later genetic analysis used genome-wide SNP genotypes for about 55% of the 666 donors, treating that subset as a discovery cohort. An earlier analysis of 587 of the donors used high-throughput TCR beta sequencing to judge whether each TCR beta V gene segment behaved as functional or pseudogenic. The study profiled the T cell repertoires of 500 to 800 subjects by immunosequencing and related them to cytomegalovirus serostatus. Class I and class II HLA loci were covered by the typing at four-digit resolution. An early release covering 550 to 700 HLA-typed donors comprised 300 to 350 gigabases of sequencing data and 85 million to 100 million unique TCR sequences. All discovery cohort repertoires had been generated using a single sequencing platform. The later analysis used no new phenotypic data to find candidate immune exposures, relying instead on TCR beta sequences and their occurrence across donors. Besides the first cohort of roughly 640 subjects, a separate validation cohort made up of over a hundred different subjects was used. What the research found in general, with its limitations: A later analysis found that most CMV-associated TCR beta chains appeared HLA-restricted, with HLA associations seemingly driven largely by CMV exposure. In an earlier analysis of around 600 of the donors, most TCR beta V segments appeared in productive rearrangements about 87% or about 30% of the time, broadly matching IMGT annotations. A further reported finding was that TCR beta sequences accurately predicted the HLA-A and HLA-B alleles for most subjects in the first cohort. In vitro tests confirmed that a few of the cytomegalovirus-associated TCR beta chains recognize cytomegalovirus antigens. Specific HLA alleles were associated with about 17,000 TCR beta sequences at a false discovery rate of 0.05 in a later analysis. For the cohort, immune exposure information was limited to CMV serostatus. In both the original and validation cohorts, the classifier was reported to diagnose cytomegalovirus status with high specificity and sensitivity. Roughly uniform sequencing depth across donors was assumed in presence/absence analyses, although this assumption may not hold. V-gene and J-gene trimming of TCR beta chains was associated with a missense DCLRE1C variant in a later genetic analysis, and the association was replicated in an independent cohort. In this cohort, only TCR beta chains were sequenced, and detectable features were limited by the absence of alpha or paired-chain data. Correlated functional status among segregating V segments might be attributable to linkage disequilibrium, but an unknown experimental factor could not be ruled out. According to the authors, the approach could potentially be generalized to other disease states and immunological phenotypes. A cluster of highly shared sequence variants was judged likely to represent a technical artifact of the sequencing pipeline. In a later analysis, several top co-occurrence clusters were reported to appear linked to parvovirus B19, influenza, CMV and Epstein-Barr virus. HLA typing was unavailable for some donors at each locus, so association tests used only the typed subset. In a later analysis, HLA-associated TCR beta chains showed more clonal expansion and lower generation probabilities than non-associated chains that were equally common. In a later analysis, the rate of TCR association differed among HLA loci, with DRB1 alleles having the most associated TCRs and HLA-C alleles having the fewest. Because counts were too low, about 15 rarely observed V segments, including chromosome 9 orphons, were left out of the earlier analysis of some 640 of the donors. When HLA alleles, especially DR and DQ, strongly co-occurred, attributing TCR associations to individual alleles was difficult. Most TCR sequences were observed very rarely across donors, whereas some public TCRs were present in many individuals. A later genetic analysis reported fewer N-insertions in productive TCRs among donors in an Asian-associated ancestry cluster than the roughly 620-donor mean. The study gave a list of 150 to 200 TCR beta chains associated with cytomegalovirus.

The cohort consisted of approximately 690 healthy bone marrow donors. At the time of sampling, all cohort members were nominally healthy, though unrecorded immune exposures were likely present. The donor was CMV seronegative and belonged to the group of around 400 seronegative cohort members. Each donor provided a peripheral blood sample, and peripheral blood mononuclear cells were used for TCR beta sequencing. The Qiagen DNeasy Blood Extraction Kit was used to extract genomic DNA from the blood cell samples. This clone was detected a few times. No cognate antigen has been identified for it. Within one base of it there is no much larger clone, and no base qualities were kept. Library preparation employed the immunoSEQ multiplex PCR assay. The multiplex PCR relied on a mix of 60 forward primers for TCR Vbeta segments and 13 reverse primers for TCR Jbeta segments. The CDR3 region of rearranged TCR beta genes was amplified from genomic DNA by a multiplex PCR assay. On the Illumina HiSeq System, the amplified TCR beta libraries were sequenced as 87-base-pair reads. Regarding the original processing steps: A later analysis tallied tens of millions of unique TCR beta chains across the 666 repertoires, and about 10 million of those chains were shared by two or more donors. To remove PCR and sequencing errors, raw reads were error-corrected and collapsed into unique sequences using a nearest-neighbor algorithm that merged closely related sequences. To assign V, D and J gene segments, CDR3 sequences were aligned to IMGT reference sequences. Each retained sequence needed at least a six-nucleotide match to both a V gene segment and a J gene segment. A rearrangement was called productive if the CDR3 had no stop codons and remained in frame with V and J, and every other rearrangement was called non-productive. Following IMGT convention, CDR3 was defined as the stretch from the second conserved V-encoded cysteine up to the conserved J-encoded phenylalanine. In an earlier analysis of around 540 of the donors, sequences lacking an unambiguous match to a single V gene segment were excluded. An earlier analysis of almost 600 of the donors classified V segments as functional when productive rearrangements were above 56.7% and as segregating when the standard deviation between donors was above 5%. To diagnose cytomegalovirus status from the catalog of TCR beta chain sequences, a statistical classification framework was built. In a later analysis, TCR nucleotide sequences were compared against IMGT/GENE-DB human TR gene sequences so that V and J genes could be assigned. A later analysis assigned CDR3 sequences and most-parsimonious VDJ recombination scenarios with the TCRdist pipeline. A later analysis defined each TCR beta chain by its CDR3 amino acid sequence plus V-gene family, and excluded reads lacking a unique V-gene family. A later analysis removed several hundred highly shared, low-generation-probability nucleotide sequences to deal with suspected cross-contamination and a sequencing artifact. For each public chain, a later analysis derived a clonal expansion index from normalized ranks of inferred template counts within each repertoire. In a later analysis, generation probabilities were computed with a VDJ recombination model fitted to out-of-frame rearrangements, and the resulting probabilities were checked against IGoR. In a later analysis, TCR-TCR, TCR-HLA and TCR-CMV co-occurrence was scored with hypergeometric tests, and a repertoire-size bias correction was applied to TCR pairs. A later analysis estimated false discovery rates by permuting HLA or CMV assignments 20 times. A later analysis grouped co-occurring TCRs with DBSCAN, adding TCRdist sequence similarity when clustering within HLA-allele-positive subsets. Repertoires with fewer than 30,000 or more than 120,000 public chains were left out of co-occurrence clustering, as were four to six repertoires with anomalous nucleotide sharing. The table was pulled from immuneACCESS by TCRdb, which kept in-frame rearrangements only. Such tables lose some clones; where checked, under half of the loss comes from unresolved V genes, and the rest has no known cause. V, J and clone size reflect that table, while D and trimming were determined from the DNA. The sample profile shows approximately 100,000 clones; 75% to 85% of them were found once. Around 2% of the sample goes to the ten largest clones.

This sequence originates from a man aged 18 to 29 in good health and CMV-seronegative. Material: PBMCs.

The DNA sequence is TGTGCCAGCAGTGACGTGGACAGTGGAAGCGGCGGCTACACCTTC. It translates to CASSDVDSGSGGYTF. The V and J genes are TRBV6-4 and TRBJ1-2; D gene: possibly TRBD1, on 6 matching bases. Spanning cysteine to phenylalanine, the CDR3 consists of 15 amino acids. Here the CDR3 DNA is all that survives: 45 bases in frame from base 1. V is pared back by 2 bases and J by 8 bases, with 18 bases lying between the germline termini. CDR1 MRHNA and CDR2 SNTAGT were looked up in the germline V gene.